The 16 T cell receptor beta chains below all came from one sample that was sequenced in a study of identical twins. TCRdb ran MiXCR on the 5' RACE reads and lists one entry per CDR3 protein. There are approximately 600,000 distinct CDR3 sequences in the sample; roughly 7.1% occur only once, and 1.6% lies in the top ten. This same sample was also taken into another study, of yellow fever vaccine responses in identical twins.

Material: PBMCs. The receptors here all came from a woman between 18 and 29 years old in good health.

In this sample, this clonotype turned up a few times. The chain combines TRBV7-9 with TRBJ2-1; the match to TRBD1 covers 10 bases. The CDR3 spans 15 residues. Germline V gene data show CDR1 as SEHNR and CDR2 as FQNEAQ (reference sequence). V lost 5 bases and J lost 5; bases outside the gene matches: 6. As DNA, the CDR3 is TGTGCCAGCAGCAGGGGACAGGGGAACCACAATGAGCAGTTCTTC. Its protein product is CASSRGQGNHNEQFF.

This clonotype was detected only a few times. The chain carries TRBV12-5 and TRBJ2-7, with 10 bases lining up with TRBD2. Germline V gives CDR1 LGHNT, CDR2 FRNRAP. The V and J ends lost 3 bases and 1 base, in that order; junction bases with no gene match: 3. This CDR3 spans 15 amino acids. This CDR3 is CASGLPSGSSYEQYF. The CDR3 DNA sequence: TGTGCTAGTGGTTTACCTAGCGGGAGTTCCTACGAGCAGTACTTC. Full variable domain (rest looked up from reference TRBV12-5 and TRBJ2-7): DARVTQTPRHKVTEMGQEVTMRCQPILGHNTVFWYRQTMMQGLELLAYFRNRAPLDDSGMPKDRFSAEMPDATLATLKIQPSEPRDSAVYFCASGLPSGSSYEQYFGPGTRLTVT.

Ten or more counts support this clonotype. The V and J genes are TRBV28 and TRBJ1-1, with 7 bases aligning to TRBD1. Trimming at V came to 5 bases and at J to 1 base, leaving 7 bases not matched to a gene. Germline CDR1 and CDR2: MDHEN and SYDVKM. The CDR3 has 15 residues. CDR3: CASSLSRTGNTEAFF. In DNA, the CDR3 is TGTGCCAGCAGTCTATCGCGGACAGGGAACACTGAAGCTTTCTTT. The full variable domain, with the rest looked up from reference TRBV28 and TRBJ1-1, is DVKVTQSSRYLVKRTGEKVFLECVQDMDHENMFWYRQDPGLGLRLIYFSYDVKMKEKGDIPEGYSVSREKKERFSLILESASTNQTSMYLCASSLSRTGNTEAFFGQGTRLTVV.

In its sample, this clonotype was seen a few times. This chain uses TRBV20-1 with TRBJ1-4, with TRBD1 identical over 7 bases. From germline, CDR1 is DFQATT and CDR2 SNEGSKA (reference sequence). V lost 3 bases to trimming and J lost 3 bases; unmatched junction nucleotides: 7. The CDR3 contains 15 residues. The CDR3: CSASQQGKANEKLFF. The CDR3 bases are TGCAGTGCTAGTCAACAGGGGAAGGCTAATGAAAAACTGTTTTTT.

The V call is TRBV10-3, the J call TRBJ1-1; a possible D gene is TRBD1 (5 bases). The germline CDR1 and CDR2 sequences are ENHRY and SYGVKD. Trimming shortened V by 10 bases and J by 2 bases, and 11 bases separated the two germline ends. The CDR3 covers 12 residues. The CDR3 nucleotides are TGTGCCAGCACAGGTTTTAACACTGAAGCTTTCTTT. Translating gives CASTGFNTEAFF.

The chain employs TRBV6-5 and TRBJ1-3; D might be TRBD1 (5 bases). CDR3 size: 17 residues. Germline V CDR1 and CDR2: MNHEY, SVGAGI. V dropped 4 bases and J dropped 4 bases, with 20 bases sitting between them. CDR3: CASSFSGAQTAGNTIYF. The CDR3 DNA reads TGTGCCAGCAGTTTTTCCGGGGCCCAAACGGCAGGAAACACCATATATTTT.

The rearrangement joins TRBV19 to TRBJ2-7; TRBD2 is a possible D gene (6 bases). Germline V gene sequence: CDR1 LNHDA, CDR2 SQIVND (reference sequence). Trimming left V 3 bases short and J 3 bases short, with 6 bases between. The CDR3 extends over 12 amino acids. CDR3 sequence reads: CASSMGGYEQYF. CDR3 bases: TGTGCCAGTAGTATGGGGGGCTACGAGCAGTACTTC.

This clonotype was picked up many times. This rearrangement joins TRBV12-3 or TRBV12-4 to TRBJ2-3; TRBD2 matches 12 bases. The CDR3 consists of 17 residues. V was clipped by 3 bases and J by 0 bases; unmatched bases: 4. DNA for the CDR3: TGTGCCAGCAGTTTCCCGACTAGCGGGGGAAGCACAGATACGCAGTATTTT. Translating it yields CASSFPTSGGSTDTQYF.

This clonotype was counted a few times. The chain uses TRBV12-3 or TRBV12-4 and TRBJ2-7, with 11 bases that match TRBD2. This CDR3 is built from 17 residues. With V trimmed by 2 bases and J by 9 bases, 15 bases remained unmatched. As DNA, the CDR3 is TGTGCCAGCAGTTTAACTGGGGGGACTAGCGGATCTACGAGGCAGTACTTC. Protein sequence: CASSLTGGTSGSTRQYF.

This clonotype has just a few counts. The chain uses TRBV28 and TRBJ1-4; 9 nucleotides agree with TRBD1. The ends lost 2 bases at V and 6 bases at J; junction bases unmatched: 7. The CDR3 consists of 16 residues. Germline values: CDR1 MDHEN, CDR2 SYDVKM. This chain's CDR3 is CASSLAGTGRYEKLFF. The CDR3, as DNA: TGTGCCAGCAGTTTAGCCGGGACAGGGCGGTATGAAAAACTGTTTTTT.

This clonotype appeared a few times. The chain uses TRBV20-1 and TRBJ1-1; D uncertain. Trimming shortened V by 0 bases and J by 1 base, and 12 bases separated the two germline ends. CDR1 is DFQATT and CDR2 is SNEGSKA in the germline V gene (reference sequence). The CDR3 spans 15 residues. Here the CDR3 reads CSARDPTEGNTEAFF. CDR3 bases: TGCAGTGCTAGAGATCCCACGGAGGGGAACACTGAAGCTTTCTTT.

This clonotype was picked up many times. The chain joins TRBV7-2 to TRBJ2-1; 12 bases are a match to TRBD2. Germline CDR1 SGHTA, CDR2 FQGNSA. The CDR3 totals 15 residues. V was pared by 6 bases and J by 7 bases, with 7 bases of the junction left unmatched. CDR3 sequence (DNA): TGTGCCAGCAGTTTGGGGGGACTAGCGGGTAATGAGCAGTTCTTC. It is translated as CASSLGGLAGNEQFF.

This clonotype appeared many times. CDR3 coding DNA: TGTGCCAGCAGCGTAACCGGGAAGGATACGCAGTATTTT. Translating gives CASSVTGKDTQYF. V gene TRBV9 combines with J gene TRBJ2-3, with a possible D match to TRBD2 (5 bases). Germline CDR1 and CDR2: SGDLS and YYNGEE. The CDR3 totals 13 residues. V was pared by 1 base and J by 6 bases, with 9 bases between.

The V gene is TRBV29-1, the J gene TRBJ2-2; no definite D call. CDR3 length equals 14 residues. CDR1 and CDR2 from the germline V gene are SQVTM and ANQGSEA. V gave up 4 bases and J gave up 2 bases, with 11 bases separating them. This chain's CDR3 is CSVGGTDNTGELFF. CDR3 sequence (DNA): TGCAGCGTTGGGGGTACGGATAACACCGGGGAGCTGTTTTTT.

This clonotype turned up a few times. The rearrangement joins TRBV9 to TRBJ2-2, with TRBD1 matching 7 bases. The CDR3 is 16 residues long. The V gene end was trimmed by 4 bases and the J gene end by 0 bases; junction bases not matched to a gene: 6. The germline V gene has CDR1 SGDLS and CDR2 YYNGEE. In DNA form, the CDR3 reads TGTGCCAGCAGCACAGCCGGGACAGCGAACACCGGGGAGCTGTTTTTT. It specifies CASSTAGTANTGELFF.

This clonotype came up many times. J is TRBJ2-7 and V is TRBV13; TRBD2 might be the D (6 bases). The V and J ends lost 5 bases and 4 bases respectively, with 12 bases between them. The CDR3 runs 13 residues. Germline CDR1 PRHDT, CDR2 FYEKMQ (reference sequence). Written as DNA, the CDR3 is TGTGCCAGCAGCCTACCCGGGAGTTACGAGCAGTACGTC. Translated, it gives CASSLPGSYEQYV.